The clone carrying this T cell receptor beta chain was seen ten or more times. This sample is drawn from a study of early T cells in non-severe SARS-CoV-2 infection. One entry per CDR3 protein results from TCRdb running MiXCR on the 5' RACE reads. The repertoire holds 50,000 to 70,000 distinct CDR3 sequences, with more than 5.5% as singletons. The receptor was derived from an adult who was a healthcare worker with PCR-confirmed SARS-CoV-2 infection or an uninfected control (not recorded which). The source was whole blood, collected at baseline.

CDR3 sequence reads: CASTAGRPTNEKLFF. DNA of the CDR3: TGCGCCAGCACCGCCGGGAGACCAACTAATGAAAAACTGTTTTTT. The chain is built from TRBV5-1 and TRBJ1-4; D is unclear. The CDR3 length is 15 residues. Trimming shortened V by 6 bases and J by 0 bases, and 12 bases separated the two germline ends. The germline V gene encodes CDR1 SGHRS and CDR2 YFSETQ.